This T cell receptor (beta chain) was captured in a study of blood T cells in healthy people across ages. Primed by a sample-barcoded 5' primer and a J-beta primer mix, a second PCR proceeded for 7 to 11 cycles. Tagging of each cDNA molecule was performed by a template-switch adaptor with 12 random nucleotides. MiXCR, run by TCRdb on the 5' RACE reads, gives a single entry per CDR3 protein. The sample holds 700,000 to 900,000 distinct CDR3 sequences, around a quarter seen once. Sample donors were healthy Caucasian individuals that came from Russia, aged 6 to 90. These data were also reused for a study on T cells of mothers and their children.

The specimen sequenced was blood. The receptor was isolated from a boy aged 5-17 years in good health.

DNA for the CDR3: TGTGCCAGCAGTCCGCTCGGACTAGCGAGCCAAGAGACCCAGTACTTC. Amino acids: CASSPLGLASQETQYF. This chain connects TRBV27 to TRBJ2-5, with 9 bases matching TRBD2. In germline, CDR1 is MNHEY, CDR2 SMNVEV (reference sequence). With V trimmed by 5 bases and J by 1 base, 8 bases remained unmatched. The CDR3 covers 16 residues.